The entry below describes one T cell receptor beta chain. Authors' methods: Cell counts per sample came from amplifying reference gene primers. Sequencing used immunoSEQ multiplex PCR; TCRdb keeps in-frame clones, though not all of them. That table furnishes V, J and clone size, whereas the DNA furnished D and trimming. The sample shows more than 100,000 clones, about four fifths of them seen only once. These data originate in a study of blood T cell repertoires in COVID-19. Study details: Whether acute or convalescent, the COVID-19 samples came from the United States, Italy and Spain.

The V segment lost 2 bases and the J segment 3 bases; nucleotides outside the gene matches: 11. CDR1 and CDR2 from the germline V gene are SGHVS and FQNEAQ. The CDR3 has 18 residues. The source material was peripheral blood. The chain uses TRBV7-8 and TRBJ1-5; 9 nucleotides line up with TRBD1. This receptor was taken from a woman between 25 and 40 years old who had recovered from COVID-19. The CDR3 sequence: CASSLPGTGYSDNQPQHF. DNA for the CDR3: TGTGCCAGCAGCTTACCTGGGACAGGGTACTCAGACAATCAGCCCCAGCATTTT.